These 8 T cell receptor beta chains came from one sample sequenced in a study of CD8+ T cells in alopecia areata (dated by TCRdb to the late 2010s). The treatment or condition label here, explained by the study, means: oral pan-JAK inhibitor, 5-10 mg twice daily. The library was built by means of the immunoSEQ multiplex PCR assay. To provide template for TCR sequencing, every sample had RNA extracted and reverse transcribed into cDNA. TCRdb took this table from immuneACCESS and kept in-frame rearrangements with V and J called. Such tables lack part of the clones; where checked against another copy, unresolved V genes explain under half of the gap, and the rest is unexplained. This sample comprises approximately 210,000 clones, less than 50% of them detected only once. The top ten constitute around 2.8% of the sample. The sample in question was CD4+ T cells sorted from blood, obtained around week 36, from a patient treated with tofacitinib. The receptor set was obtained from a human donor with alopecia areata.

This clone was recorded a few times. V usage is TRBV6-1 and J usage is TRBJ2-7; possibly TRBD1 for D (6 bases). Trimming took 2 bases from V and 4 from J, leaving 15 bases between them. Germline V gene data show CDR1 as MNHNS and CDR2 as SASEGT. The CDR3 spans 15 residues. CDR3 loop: CASSEQLHRGYEQYF. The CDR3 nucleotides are TGTGCCAGCAGTGAACAGCTCCATAGGGGGTACGAGCAGTACTTC.

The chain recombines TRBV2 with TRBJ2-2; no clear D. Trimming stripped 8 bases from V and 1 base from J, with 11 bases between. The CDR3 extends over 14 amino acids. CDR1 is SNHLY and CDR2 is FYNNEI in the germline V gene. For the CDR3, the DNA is TGTGCCAGCGGACCGCGGCTGAACACCGGGGAGCTGTTTTTT. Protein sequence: CASGPRLNTGELFF.

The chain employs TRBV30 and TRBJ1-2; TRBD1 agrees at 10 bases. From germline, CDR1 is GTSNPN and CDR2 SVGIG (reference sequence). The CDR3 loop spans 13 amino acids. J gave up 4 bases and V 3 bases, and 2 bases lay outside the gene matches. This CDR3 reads CAWRGQGIYGYTF. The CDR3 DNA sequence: TGTGCCTGGAGGGGACAGGGGATCTATGGCTACACCTTC.

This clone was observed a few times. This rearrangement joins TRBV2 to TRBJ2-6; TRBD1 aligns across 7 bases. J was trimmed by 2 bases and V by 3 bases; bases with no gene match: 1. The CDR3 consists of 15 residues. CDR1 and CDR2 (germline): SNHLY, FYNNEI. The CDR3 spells CASSDDRAGANVLTF. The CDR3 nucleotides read TGTGCCAGCAGTGACGACAGGGCTGGGGCCAACGTCCTGACTTTC.

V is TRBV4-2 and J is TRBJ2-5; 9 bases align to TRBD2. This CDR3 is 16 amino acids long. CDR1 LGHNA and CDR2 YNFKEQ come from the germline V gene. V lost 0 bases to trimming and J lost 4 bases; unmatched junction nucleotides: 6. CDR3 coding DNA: TGTGCCAGCAGCCAAGATTCACCTAGCGGGGTAGAGACCCAGTACTTC. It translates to CASSQDSPSGVETQYF.

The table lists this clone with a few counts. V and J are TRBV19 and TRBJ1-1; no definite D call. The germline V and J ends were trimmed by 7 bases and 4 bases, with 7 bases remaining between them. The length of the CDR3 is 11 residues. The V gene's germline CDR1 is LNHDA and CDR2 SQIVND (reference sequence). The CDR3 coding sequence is TGTGCCAGTACTATGGGCACTGAAGCTTTCTTT. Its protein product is CASTMGTEAFF.

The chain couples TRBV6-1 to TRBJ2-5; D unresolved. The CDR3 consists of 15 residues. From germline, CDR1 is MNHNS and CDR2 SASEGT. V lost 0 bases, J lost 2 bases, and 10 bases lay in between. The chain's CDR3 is CASSEARTVQETQYF. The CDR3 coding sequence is TGTGCCAGCAGTGAAGCGAGGACGGTTCAAGAGACCCAGTACTTC.

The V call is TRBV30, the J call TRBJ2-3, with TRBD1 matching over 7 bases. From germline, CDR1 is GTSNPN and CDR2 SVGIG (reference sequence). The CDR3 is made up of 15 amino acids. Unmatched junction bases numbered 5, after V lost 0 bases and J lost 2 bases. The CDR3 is CAWSVGDRDTDTQYF. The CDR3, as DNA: TGTGCCTGGAGTGTGGGGGACAGAGACACAGATACGCAGTATTTT.